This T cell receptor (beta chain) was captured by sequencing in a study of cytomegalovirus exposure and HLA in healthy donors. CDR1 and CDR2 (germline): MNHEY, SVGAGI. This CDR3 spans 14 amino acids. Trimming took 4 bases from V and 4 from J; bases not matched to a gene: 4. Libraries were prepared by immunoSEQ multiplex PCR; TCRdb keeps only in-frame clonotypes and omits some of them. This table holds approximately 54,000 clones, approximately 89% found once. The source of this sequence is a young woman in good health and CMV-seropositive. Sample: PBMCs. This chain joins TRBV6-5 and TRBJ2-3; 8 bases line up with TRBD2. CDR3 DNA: TGTGCCAGCAGTTCGGGGGGGCCCGCAGATACGCAGTATTTT. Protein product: CASSSGGPADTQYF.